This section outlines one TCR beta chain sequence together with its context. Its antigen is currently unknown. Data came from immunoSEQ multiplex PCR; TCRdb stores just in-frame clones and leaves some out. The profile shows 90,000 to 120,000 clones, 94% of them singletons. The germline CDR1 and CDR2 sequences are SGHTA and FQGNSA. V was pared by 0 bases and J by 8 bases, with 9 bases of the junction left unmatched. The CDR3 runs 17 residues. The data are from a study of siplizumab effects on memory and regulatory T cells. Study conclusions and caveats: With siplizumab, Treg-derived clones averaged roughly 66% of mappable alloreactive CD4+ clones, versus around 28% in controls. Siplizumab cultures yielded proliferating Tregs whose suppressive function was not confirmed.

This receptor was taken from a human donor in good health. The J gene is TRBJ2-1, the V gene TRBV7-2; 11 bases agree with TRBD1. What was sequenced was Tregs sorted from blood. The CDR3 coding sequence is TGTGCCAGCAGCTTAGCTTTTTGGACAGGGGGCTTGGATGAGCAGTTCTTC. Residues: CASSLAFWTGGLDEQFF.